This entry lists 14 T cell receptor beta chains sequenced from one sample in a study of cytomegalovirus exposure and HLA in healthy donors. The PCR employed 60 Vbeta primers together with 13 Jbeta primers. The protocol was immunoSEQ multiplex PCR, while the TCRdb copy is restricted to in-frame clones and leaves out a portion. The repertoire has 130,000 or so clones, about 76% of them found once; the top ten carry 6.6%. The sample consisted of PBMCs. All receptors come from a man aged 35-49 years in good health and CMV-seropositive.

V gene TRBV7-2 combines with J gene TRBJ2-6, with D possibly TRBD1 on 5 matching bases. The CDR3 loop spans 18 amino acids. V was cut by 6 bases and J by 1 base, with 19 bases left in between. Germline V gene lookup returns CDR1 SGHTA and CDR2 FQGNSA. CDR3 region: CASSTQGTVGSGANVLTF. CDR3 coding DNA: TGTGCCAGCAGTACCCAGGGAACTGTCGGTTCTGGGGCCAACGTCCTGACTTTC.

This sequence joins TRBV10-2 and TRBJ1-2, with TRBD1 matching over 7 bases. Trimming took 7 bases from V and 2 from J; bases not matched to a gene: 4. Germline-derived CDR1 and CDR2 are WSHSY and SAAADI. The CDR3 loop spans 13 amino acids. The CDR3, as DNA: TGCGCCAGCACCCCGACAGGGAACTATGGCTACACCTTC. Its translation: CASTPTGNYGYTF.

J is TRBJ2-3 and V is TRBV13, with 9 bases matching TRBD1. Germline V lookup: CDR1 PRHDT, CDR2 FYEKMQ (reference sequence). CDR3 length: 16 residues. V trimming: 5 bases; J trimming: 3 bases; junction bases outside the gene matches: 9. The CDR3 region is CASSTRQGDRTDTQYF. CDR3 sequence (DNA): TGTGCCAGCAGCACGCGACAGGGGGATCGGACAGATACGCAGTATTTT.

This chain uses TRBV7-9 with TRBJ2-5, with TRBD1 matching over 10 bases. Germline V lookup: CDR1 SEHNR, CDR2 FQNEAQ (reference sequence). This CDR3 contains 14 residues. V was clipped by 5 bases and J by 10 bases; unmatched bases: 10. CDR3 protein: CASSPTGGKSGQYF. CDR3 coding DNA: TGTGCCAGCAGCCCGACAGGGGGCAAGTCGGGCCAGTACTTC.

This sequence joins TRBV7-8 and TRBJ1-1; possibly TRBD1 for D (6 bases). V dropped 2 bases and J dropped 9 bases, with 22 bases sitting between them. The CDR3 has 16 residues. Germline CDR1 reads SGHVS; CDR2 reads FQNEAQ. DNA for the CDR3: TGTGCCAGCAGCTTAAGAGGACGGGGCCAGGGGATCCAAGCTTTCTTT. Encoded protein: CASSLRGRGQGIQAFF. Based on the CDR3 plus reference TRBV7-8 and TRBJ1-1, the full variable domain is GAGVSQSPRYKVAKRGQDVALRCDPISGHVSLFWYQQALGQGPEFLTYFQNEAQLDKSGLPSDRFFAERPEGSVSTLKIQRTQQEDSAVYLCASSLRGRGQGIQAFFGQGTRLTVV.

The rearrangement uses TRBV28 and TRBJ2-2; the D gene is possibly TRBD2 (6 bases). This CDR3 region has 17 residues. V lost 2 bases, J lost 4 bases, and 17 bases lay in between. Germline assignment: CDR1 MDHEN and CDR2 SYDVKM. This chain's CDR3 is CASSLGGAGLLTGELFF. The CDR3, as DNA: TGTGCCAGCAGTTTAGGCGGGGCAGGTCTTCTCACCGGGGAGCTGTTTTTT.

V and J are TRBV10-3 and TRBJ2-7; TRBD2 matches 8 bases. Per germline, CDR1 ENHRY and CDR2 SYGVKD. J lost 0 bases, V lost 2 bases, and 6 bases had no gene match. The CDR3 is made up of 16 amino acids. The DNA for the CDR3 is TGTGCCATCAGTGAGAATTCGGGGGGGAGCTCCTACGAGCAGTACTTC. Its protein is CAISENSGGSSYEQYF.

This clone has only one observation. J is TRBJ1-5 and V is TRBV5-1; 10 positions agree with TRBD1. The CDR3 spans 15 residues. Germline lookup yields CDR1 SGHRS and CDR2 YFSETQ. Unmatched junction bases numbered 5, after V lost 5 bases and J lost 3 bases. CDR3 residues: CASSYGTGVNQPQHF. The CDR3 DNA sequence: TGCGCCAGCAGTTATGGGACAGGGGTCAATCAGCCCCAGCATTTT.

The chain has TRBV5-8 and TRBJ2-7; D is possibly TRBD1 (6 bases). Germline assignment: CDR1 SGHTS and CDR2 YDEGEE. The CDR3 has 15 amino acids. Trimming took 0 bases from V and 3 from J, leaving 13 bases between them. CDR3 sequence (DNA): TGTGCCAGCAGCTTGGCACAGGGTACTGGCTACGAGCAGTACTTC. Its translation is CASSLAQGTGYEQYF.

The rearrangement links TRBV28 to TRBJ1-1; D ambiguous. Germline CDR1 and CDR2: MDHEN and SYDVKM. The CDR3 has 13 amino acids. With 1 base removed from V and 4 bases from J, the gap between germline ends came to 7 bases. The chain's CDR3 is CASSLSVFTEAFF. In nucleotides, the CDR3 is TGTGCCAGCAGTTTATCGGTCTTCACTGAAGCTTTCTTT.

V usage is TRBV25-1 and J usage is TRBJ1-5, with 7 bases aligning to TRBD1. The length of the CDR3 is 14 residues. The junction had 4 bases not matched to a gene; V was cut back by 4 bases and J by 4 bases. Germline assignment: CDR1 MGHDK and CDR2 SYGVNS. The CDR3 DNA sequence: TGTGCCAGCAGTGCGACAGGGTTGAATCAGCCCCAGCATTTT. Translating gives CASSATGLNQPQHF.

The J gene is TRBJ1-6, the V gene TRBV4-1, with 9 bases identical to TRBD1. J was trimmed by 9 bases and V by 5 bases; bases with no gene match: 2. This CDR3 contains 13 residues. Germline CDR1 and CDR2: MGHRA and YSYEKL. The CDR3 protein is CASSEDRGSPLHF. The DNA of the CDR3 is TGCGCCAGCAGCGAGGACAGGGGTTCACCCCTCCACTTT.

The count of this clone is one. The rearrangement uses TRBV19 and TRBJ1-1, with D possibly TRBD1 on 5 matching bases. Germline lookup yields CDR1 LNHDA and CDR2 SQIVND (reference sequence). Deletions cut 5 bases from V and 1 base from J, with 17 bases between. The CDR3 has 16 residues. The CDR3 nucleotides are TGTGCCAGTAGTCCACGTGGGCCCCAGGGGAACACTGAAGCTTTCTTT. Protein: CASSPRGPQGNTEAFF.

The chain carries TRBV5-4 and TRBJ1-4, with 7 nucleotides matching TRBD1. Germline lookup yields CDR1 SGHNT and CDR2 YYREEE (reference sequence). Trimming removed 0 bases from V and 3 bases from J; junction bases left unmatched: 2. This CDR3 has 15 amino acids. CDR3 coding DNA: TGTGCCAGCAGCTTGGAAGGGGGCTCTAATGAAAAACTGTTTTTT. It yields the protein CASSLEGGSNEKLFF.